A single sample gave rise to the 5 T cell receptor beta chains below, sequenced in a study of T cell repertoires in cytomegalovirus infection. A single record per CDR3 protein comes from TCRdb applying MiXCR to the reads. Of around 530,000 distinct CDR3 sequences in the sample, more than 25% were seen once. The sequenced sample was PBMCs. These TCRs come from a human donor in good health (CMV status not recorded). Some clones in this sample may be carry-over from other donors' samples.

In DNA form, the CDR3 reads TGTGCCAGCAGATCTCTCTCACCGGGACGGCCACAAGAGACCCAGTACTTC. It codes for CASRSLSPGRPQETQYF. The V call is TRBV28, the J call TRBJ2-5; D may be TRBD1 or TRBD2 (5 bases each). CDR3 length equals 17 residues. Trimming took 6 bases from V and 2 from J, leaving 22 bases between them. Per the germline V gene, CDR1 is MDHEN and CDR2 is SYDVKM.

In nucleotides, the CDR3 is TGTGCCAGCATGCTTGAGACAGTGAACACTGAAGCTTTCTTT. Translating gives CASMLETVNTEAFF. The rearrangement uses TRBV2 and TRBJ1-1; a possible D gene is TRBD1 (5 bases). V lost 7 bases, J lost 0 bases, and 12 bases lay in between. Looked up from germline, CDR1 is SNHLY and CDR2 is FYNNEI. The CDR3 is 14 amino acids.

This clonotype has a handful of counts. This chain joins TRBV19 and TRBJ2-4, with D possibly matching TRBD1 (5 bases). V was clipped by 2 bases and J by 15 bases, with 20 bases between them. This CDR3 comprises 14 residues. The V gene's germline CDR1 is LNHDA and CDR2 SQIVND (reference sequence). CDR3 sequence (DNA): TGTGCCAGTAGTATACGCCCTCGGGCAGGGTGGACGTACTTC. This translates into CASSIRPRAGWTYF.

This chain joins TRBV27 and TRBJ2-1, with 15 bases lining up with TRBD2. The trim removed 5 bases at V and 2 bases at J, leaving 16 bases unmatched. This CDR3 has 21 amino acids. Per germline, CDR1 MNHEY and CDR2 SMNVEV (reference sequence). In nucleotides, the CDR3 is TGTGCCAGCAGTCTAGGTTTGGAGCCCGGGACTAGCGGGAGGACCTACAATGAGCAGTTCTTC. This encodes CASSLGLEPGTSGRTYNEQFF.

The chain employs TRBV24-1 and TRBJ2-5; the D gene could be TRBD1 or TRBD2 (6 bases each). Germline V lookup: CDR1 KGHDR, CDR2 SFDVKD. V was cut by 2 bases and J by 2 bases, with 20 bases left in between. CDR3 length: 18 residues. In DNA form, the CDR3 reads TGTGCCACCAGTGATTCGGGGAAGGGGGGAGCTGTACAAGAGACCCAGTACTTC. This sequence encodes CATSDSGKGGAVQETQYF.